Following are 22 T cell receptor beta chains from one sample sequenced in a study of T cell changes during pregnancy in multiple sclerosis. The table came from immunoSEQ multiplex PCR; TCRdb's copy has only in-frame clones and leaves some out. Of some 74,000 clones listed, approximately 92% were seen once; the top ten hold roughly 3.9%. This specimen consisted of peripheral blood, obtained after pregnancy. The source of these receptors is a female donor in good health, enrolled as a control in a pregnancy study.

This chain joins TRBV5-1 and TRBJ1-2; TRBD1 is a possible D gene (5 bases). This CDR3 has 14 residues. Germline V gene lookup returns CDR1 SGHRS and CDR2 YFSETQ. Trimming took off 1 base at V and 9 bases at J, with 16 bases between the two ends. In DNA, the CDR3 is TGCGCCAGCAGCTTGAAGACAGACTCAGGGAGCTACACCTTC. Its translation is CASSLKTDSGSYTF.

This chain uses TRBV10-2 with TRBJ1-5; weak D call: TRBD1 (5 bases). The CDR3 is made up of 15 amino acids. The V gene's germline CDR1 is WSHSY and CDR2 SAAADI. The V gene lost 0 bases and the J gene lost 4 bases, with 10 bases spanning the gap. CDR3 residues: CASSESGGGNQPQHF. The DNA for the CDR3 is TGCGCCAGCAGTGAGTCCGGGGGGGGAAATCAGCCCCAGCATTTT.

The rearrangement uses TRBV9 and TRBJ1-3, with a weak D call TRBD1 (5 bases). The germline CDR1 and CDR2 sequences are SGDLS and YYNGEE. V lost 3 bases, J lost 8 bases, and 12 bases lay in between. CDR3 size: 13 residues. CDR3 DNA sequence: TGTGCCAGCAGCGGAAGGGGAGGTGACACCATATATTTT. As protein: CASSGRGGDTIYF.

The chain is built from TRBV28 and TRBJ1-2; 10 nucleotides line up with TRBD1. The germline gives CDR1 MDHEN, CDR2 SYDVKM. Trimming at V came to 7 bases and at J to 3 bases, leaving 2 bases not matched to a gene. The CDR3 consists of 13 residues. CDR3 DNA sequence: TGTGCCAGCATGGGGACAGGGGACTATGGCTACACCTTC. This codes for CASMGTGDYGYTF.

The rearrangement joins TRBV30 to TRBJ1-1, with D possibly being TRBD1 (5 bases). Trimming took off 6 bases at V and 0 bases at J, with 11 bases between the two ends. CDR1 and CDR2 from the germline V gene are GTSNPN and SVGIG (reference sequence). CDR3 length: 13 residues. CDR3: CACRARMNTEAFF. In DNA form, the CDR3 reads TGTGCCTGCAGGGCTAGAATGAACACTGAAGCTTTCTTT.

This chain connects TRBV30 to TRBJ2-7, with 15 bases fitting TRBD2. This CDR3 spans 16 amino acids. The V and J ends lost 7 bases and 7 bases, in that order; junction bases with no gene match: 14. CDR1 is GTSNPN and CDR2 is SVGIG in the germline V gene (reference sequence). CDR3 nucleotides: TGTGCCTTCCTATCGGGACTAGCGGGAGGTTTGGGTGAGCAGTACTTC. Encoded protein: CAFLSGLAGGLGEQYF.

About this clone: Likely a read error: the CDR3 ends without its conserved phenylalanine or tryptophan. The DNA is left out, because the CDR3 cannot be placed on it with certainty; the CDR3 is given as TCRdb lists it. This chain's CDR3 is CASSGAGVENI. The rearrangement uses TRBV5-4 and TRBJ2-7; the tabulated D call, TRBD2, remains unverified against the DNA. Germline lookup yields CDR1 SGHNT and CDR2 YYREEE (reference sequence). Inclusive of both ends, the CDR3 amounts to 11 amino acids.

The DNA for the CDR3 is TGTGCCAGCAGCTCAGGGAACTATGGCTACACCTTC. This sequence encodes CASSSGNYGYTF. The chain employs TRBV7-2 and TRBJ1-2; a weak D match, TRBD1 (5 bases). V was pared by 4 bases and J by 2 bases, with 5 bases between. In germline, CDR1 is SGHTA, CDR2 FQGNSA. The CDR3 totals 12 residues. The full variable domain, completed using reference TRBV7-2 and TRBJ1-2, is GAGVSQSPSNKVTEKGKDVELRCDPISGHTALYWYRQSLGQGLEFLIYFQGNSAPDKSGLPSDRFSAERTGGSVSTLTIQRTQQEDSAVYLCASSSGNYGYTFGSGTRLTVV.

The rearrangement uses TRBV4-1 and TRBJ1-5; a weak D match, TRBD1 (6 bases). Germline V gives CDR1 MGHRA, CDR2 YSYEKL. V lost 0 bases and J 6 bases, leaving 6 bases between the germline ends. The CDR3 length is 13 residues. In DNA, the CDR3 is TGCGCCAGCAGCCAAGAGGGGGCTCAGCCCCAGCATTTT. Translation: CASSQEGAQPQHF.

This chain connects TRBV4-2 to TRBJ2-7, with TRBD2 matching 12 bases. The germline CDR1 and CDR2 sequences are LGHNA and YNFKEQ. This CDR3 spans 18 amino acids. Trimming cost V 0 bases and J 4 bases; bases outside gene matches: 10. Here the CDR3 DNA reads TGTGCCAGCAGCCAAGACCCTAGCGGGAGGGAGAGAGTGTACGAGCAGTACTTC. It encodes CASSQDPSGRERVYEQYF.

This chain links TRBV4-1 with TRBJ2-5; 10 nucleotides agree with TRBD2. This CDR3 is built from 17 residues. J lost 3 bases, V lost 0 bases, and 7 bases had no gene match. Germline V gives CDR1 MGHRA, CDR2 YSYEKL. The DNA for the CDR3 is TGCGCCAGCAGCCAAGATTATCTAGCGGGAGCGAAAGAGACCCAGTACTTC. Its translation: CASSQDYLAGAKETQYF.

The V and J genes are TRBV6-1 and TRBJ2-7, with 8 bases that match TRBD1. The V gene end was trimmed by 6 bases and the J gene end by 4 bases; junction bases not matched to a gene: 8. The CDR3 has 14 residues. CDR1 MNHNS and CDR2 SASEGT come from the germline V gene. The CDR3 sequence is CASRAGQGTYEQYF. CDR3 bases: TGTGCCAGCAGGGCCGGACAGGGCACGTACGAGCAGTACTTC.

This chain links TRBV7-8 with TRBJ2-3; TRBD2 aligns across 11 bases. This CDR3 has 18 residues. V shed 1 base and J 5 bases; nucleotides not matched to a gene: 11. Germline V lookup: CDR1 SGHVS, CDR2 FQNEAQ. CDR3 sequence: CASSLGLAGGTVRDTQYF. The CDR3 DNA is TGTGCCAGCAGCTTAGGTCTAGCGGGGGGTACAGTTAGAGATACGCAGTATTTT. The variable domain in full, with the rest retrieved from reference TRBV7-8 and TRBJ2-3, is GAGVSQSPRYKVAKRGQDVALRCDPISGHVSLFWYQQALGQGPEFLTYFQNEAQLDKSGLPSDRFFAERPEGSVSTLKIQRTQQEDSAVYLCASSLGLAGGTVRDTQYFGPGTRLTVL.

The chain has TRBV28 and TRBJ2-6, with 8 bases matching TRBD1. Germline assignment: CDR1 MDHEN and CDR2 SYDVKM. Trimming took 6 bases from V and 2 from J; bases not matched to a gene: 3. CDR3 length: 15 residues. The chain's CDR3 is CASSPQGAGANVLTF. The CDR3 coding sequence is TGTGCCAGCAGCCCACAGGGGGCTGGGGCCAACGTCCTGACTTTC.

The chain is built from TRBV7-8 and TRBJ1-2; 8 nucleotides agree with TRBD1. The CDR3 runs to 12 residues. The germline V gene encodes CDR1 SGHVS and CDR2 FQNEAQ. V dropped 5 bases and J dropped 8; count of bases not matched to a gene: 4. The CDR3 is CASSRQGRGYTF. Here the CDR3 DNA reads TGTGCCAGCAGCAGACAGGGGAGGGGCTACACCTTC.

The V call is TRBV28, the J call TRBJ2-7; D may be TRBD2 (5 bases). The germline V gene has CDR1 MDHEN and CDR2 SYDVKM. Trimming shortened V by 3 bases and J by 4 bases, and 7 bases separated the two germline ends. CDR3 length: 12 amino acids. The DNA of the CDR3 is TGTGCCAGCAGTTTCGGGGAATACGAGCAGTACTTC. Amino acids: CASSFGEYEQYF.

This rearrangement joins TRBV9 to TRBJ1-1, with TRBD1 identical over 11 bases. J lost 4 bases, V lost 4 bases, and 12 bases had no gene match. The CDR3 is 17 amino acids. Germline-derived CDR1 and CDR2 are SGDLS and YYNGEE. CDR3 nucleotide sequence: TGTGCCAGCAGCTTCCTCCCCGAGGGACAGGGGGGCACTGAAGCTTTCTTT. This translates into CASSFLPEGQGGTEAFF. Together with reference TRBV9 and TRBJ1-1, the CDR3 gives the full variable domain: DSGVTQTPKHLITATGQRVTLRCSPRSGDLSVYWYQQSLDQGLQFLIQYYNGEERAKGNILERFSAQQFPDLHSELNLSSLELGDSALYFCASSFLPEGQGGTEAFFGQGTRLTVV.

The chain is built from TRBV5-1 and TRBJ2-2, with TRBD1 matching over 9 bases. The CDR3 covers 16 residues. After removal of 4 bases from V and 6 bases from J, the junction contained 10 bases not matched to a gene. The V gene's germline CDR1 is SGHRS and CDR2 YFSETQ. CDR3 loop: CASSQAGQGIAGELFF. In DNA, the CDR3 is TGCGCCAGCAGCCAGGCGGGACAGGGAATCGCCGGGGAGCTGTTTTTT.

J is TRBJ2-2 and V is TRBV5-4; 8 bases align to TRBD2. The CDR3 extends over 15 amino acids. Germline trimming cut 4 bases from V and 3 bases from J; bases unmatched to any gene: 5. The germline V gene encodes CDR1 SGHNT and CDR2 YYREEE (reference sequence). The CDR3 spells CASSGLAVDTGELFF. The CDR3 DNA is TGTGCCAGCAGCGGACTAGCTGTTGACACCGGGGAGCTGTTTTTT.

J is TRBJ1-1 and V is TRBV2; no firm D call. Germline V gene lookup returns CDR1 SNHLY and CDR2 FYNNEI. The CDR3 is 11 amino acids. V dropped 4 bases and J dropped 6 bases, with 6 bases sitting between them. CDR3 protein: CASSGGAEAFF. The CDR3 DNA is TGTGCCAGCAGTGGCGGGGCTGAAGCTTTCTTT.

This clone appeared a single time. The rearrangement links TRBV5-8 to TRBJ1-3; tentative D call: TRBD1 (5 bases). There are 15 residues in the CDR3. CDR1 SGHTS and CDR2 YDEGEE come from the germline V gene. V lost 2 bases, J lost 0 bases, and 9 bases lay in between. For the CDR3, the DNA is TGTGCCAGCAGCTTCGGACATCTCTCTGGAAACACCATATATTTT. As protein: CASSFGHLSGNTIYF.

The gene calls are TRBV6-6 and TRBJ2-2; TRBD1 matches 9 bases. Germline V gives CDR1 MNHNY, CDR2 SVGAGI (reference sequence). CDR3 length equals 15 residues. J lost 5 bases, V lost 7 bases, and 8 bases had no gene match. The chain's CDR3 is CASTLGQGNTGELFF. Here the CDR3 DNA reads TGTGCCAGCACCCTCGGACAGGGGAATACCGGGGAGCTGTTTTTT.